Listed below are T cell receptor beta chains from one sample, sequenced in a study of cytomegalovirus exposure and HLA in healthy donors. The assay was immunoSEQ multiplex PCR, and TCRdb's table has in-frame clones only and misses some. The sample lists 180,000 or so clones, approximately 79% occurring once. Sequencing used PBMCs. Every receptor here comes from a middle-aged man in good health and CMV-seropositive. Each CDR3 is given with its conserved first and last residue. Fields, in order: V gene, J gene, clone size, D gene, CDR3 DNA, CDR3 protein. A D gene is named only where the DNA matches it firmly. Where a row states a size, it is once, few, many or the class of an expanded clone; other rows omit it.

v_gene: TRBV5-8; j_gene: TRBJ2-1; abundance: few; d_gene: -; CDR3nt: TGTGCCAGCAGCACAGGCAGGGTCCGAACCGGTATATACAATGAGCAGTTCTTC; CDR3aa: CASSTGRVRTGIYNEQFF
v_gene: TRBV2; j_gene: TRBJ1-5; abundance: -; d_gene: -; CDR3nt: TGTGCCAGCAGTGAAGGGTTAGCATCAGGGGTTAGCAATCAGCCCCAGCATTTT; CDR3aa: CASSEGLASGVSNQPQHF
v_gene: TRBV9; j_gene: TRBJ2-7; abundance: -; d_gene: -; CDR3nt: TGTGCCAGCCGGTTTTACGAGCAGTACTTC; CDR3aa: CASRFYEQYF
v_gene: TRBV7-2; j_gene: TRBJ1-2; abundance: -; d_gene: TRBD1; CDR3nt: TGTGCCAGCAGCCTGCAGGGGACAGGGGGCTTCCATGGCTACACCTTC; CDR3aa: CASSLQGTGGFHGYTF
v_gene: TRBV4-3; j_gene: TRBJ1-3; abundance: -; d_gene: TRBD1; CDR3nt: TGCGCCAGCAGCCCGGGACAGTACTCTGGAAACACCATATATTTT; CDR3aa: CASSPGQYSGNTIYF
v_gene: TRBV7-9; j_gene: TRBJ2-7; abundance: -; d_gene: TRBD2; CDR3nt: TGTGCCAGCAGCCCCGGAGGTCGGGGGGGCTTCTCCTACGAGCAGTACTTC; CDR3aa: CASSPGGRGGFSYEQYF
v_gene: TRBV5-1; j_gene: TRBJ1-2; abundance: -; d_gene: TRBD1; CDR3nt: TGCGCCAGCAGCTACGCTAAGGACAGGGGACGATCTGGCTACACCTTC; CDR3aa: CASSYAKDRGRSGYTF
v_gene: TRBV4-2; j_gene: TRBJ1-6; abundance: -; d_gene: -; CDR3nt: TGTGCCAGCAGCCAAGACTGGGGGGTGGATTCACCCCTCCACTTT; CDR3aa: CASSQDWGVDSPLHF
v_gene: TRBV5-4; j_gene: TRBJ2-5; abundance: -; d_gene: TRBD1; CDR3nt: TGTGCCAGCAGCAGGGACAGGCAAGAGACCCAGTACTTC; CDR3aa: CASSRDRQETQYF
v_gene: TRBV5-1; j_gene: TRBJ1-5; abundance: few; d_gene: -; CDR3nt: TGCGCCAGCAGCTTGGATGACCCCCGAGGGGGTCAGCCCCAGCATTTT; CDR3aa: CASSLDDPRGGQPQHF
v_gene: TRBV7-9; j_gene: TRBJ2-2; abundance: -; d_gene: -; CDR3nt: TGTGCCAGCAGCAGACTCCCAGGGGATAACACCGGGGAGCTGTTTTTT; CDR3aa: CASSRLPGDNTGELFF
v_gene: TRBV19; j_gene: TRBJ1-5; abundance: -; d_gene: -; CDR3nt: TGTGCCAGTAGTCCCTGGGAGAGGGTGAGCAATCAGCCCCAGCATTTT; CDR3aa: CASSPWERVSNQPQHF
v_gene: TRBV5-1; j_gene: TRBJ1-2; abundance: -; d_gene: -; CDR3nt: TGCGCCAGCAGCTTGGAGCATCCTAACTATGGCTACACCTTC; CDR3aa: CASSLEHPNYGYTF
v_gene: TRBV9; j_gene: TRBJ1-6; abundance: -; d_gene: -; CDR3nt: TGTGCCAGCAGCCCCCGACAGACTAATTCACCCCTCCACTTT; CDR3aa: CASSPRQTNSPLHF
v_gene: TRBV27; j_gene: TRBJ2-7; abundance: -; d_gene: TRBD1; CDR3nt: TGTGCCAGCAGCCCTACAGGGGTCCCCTACGAGCAGTACTTC; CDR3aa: CASSPTGVPYEQYF
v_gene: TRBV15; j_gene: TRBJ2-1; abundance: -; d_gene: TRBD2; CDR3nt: TGTGCCACCAGCAGAGAGGGTAGCGGGGGGGCCTACAATGAGCAGTTCTTC; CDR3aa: CATSREGSGGAYNEQFF
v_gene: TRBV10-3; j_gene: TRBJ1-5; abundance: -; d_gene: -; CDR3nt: TGTGCCATCAGTGAGTCGAGTGATAGCAATCAGCCCCAGCATTTT; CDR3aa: CAISESSDSNQPQHF
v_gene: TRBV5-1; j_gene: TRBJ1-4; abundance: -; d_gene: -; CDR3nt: TGCGCCAGCAGCCTTCGACAGGCAACTAATGAAAAACTGTTTTTT; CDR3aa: CASSLRQATNEKLFF
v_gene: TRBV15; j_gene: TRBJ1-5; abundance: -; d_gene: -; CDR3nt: TGTGCCACCGGGAGAAGCCTGGCCAGTCAGCCCCAGCATTTT; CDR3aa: CATGRSLASQPQHF
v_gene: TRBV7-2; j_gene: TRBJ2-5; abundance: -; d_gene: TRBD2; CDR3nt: TGTGCCAGCAGCTTAGCGGGAGGCGGGGGGGCCGGGGAGCAGTACTTC; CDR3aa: CASSLAGGGGAGEQYF
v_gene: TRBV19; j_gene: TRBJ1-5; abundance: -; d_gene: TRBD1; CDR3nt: TGTGCCAGTAGTTCCAGACAGGGGAGCAATCAGCCCCAGCATTTT; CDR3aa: CASSSRQGSNQPQHF
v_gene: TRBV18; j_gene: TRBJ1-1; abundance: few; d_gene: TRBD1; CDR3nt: TGTGCCAGCTCACCGACAGGGGTGATTAGTACTGAAGCTTTCTTT; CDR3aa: CASSPTGVISTEAFF
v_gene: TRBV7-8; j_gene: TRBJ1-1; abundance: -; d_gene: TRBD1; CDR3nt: TGTGCCAGCAGCCACGACCCGGGCCCAGGGGGCAACACTGAAGCTTTCTTT; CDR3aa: CASSHDPGPGGNTEAFF
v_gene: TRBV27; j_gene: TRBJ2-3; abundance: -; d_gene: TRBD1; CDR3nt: TGTGCCAGCAGTTTATACGGACAGGGGCGAGATACGCAGTATTTT; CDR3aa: CASSLYGQGRDTQYF
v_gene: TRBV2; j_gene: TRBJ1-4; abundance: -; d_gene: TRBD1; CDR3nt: TGTGCCACCCGACAGGGAAGCGAAAAACTGTTTTTT; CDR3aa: CATRQGSEKLFF
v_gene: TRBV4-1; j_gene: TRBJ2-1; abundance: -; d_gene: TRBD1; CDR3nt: TGCGCCAGCAGTCGGGACAGGGAAAGAAATGAGCAGTTCTTC; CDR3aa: CASSRDRERNEQFF
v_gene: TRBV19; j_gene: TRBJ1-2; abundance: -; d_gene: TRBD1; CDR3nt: TGTGCCAGTAGTATAGAGGGGACAGCAAACTATGGCTACACCTTC; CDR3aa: CASSIEGTANYGYTF
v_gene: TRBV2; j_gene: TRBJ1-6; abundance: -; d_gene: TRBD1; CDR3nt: TGTGCCAGCAGGGGCGGACAGGGAGGTCATTCACCCCTCCACTTT; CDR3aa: CASRGGQGGHSPLHF
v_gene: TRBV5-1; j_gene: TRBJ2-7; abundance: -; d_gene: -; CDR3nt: TGCGCCAGCAGCTACGCTAGCGTACGGAGCGAGCAGTACTTC; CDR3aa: CASSYASVRSEQYF
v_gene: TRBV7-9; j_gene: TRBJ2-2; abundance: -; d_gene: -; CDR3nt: TGTGCCAGCAGCTCCTGGGCAGGGACCGGGGAGCTGTTTTTT; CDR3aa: CASSSWAGTGELFF
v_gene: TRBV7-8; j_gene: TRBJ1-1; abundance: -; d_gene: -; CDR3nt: TGTGCCAGCAGCTTAGCGCTTGTATCTGCGACAGGGAACACTGAAGCTTTCTTT; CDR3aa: CASSLALVSATGNTEAFF
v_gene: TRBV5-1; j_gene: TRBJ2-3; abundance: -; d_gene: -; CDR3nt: TGCGCCAGCAGTTCGTGGGGCGAGGATACGCAGTATTTT; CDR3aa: CASSSWGEDTQYF
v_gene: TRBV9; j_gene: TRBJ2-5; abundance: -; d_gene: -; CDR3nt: TGTGCCAGCAGCGCACACCGCCGGACATTGTCGGAGACCCAGTACTTC; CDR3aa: CASSAHRRTLSETQYF
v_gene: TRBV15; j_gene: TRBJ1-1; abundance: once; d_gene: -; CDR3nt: TGTGCCACCAGCACGCAGGGGAACACTGAAGCTTTCTTT; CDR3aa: CATSTQGNTEAFF
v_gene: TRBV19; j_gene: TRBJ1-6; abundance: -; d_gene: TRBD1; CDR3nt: TGTGCCAGTAGTATCGGGGGACAGGTGAATTCACCCCTCCACTTT; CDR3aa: CASSIGGQVNSPLHF
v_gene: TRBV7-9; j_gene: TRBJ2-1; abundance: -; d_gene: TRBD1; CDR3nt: TGTGCCAGCAGATCCGGACAGGGGAACAATGAGCAGTTCTTC; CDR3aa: CASRSGQGNNEQFF
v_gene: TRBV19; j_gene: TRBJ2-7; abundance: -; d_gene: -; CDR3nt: TGTGCCAGTAGTATGGACAGTTCCTACGAGCAGTACTTC; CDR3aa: CASSMDSSYEQYF
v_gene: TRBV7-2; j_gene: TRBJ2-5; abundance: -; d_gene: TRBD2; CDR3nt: TGTGCCAGCAGCCAAGGCCCAGCGGGGGGGCCCGGTGAGACCCAGTACTTC; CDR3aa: CASSQGPAGGPGETQYF
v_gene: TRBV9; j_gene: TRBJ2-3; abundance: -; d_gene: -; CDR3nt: TGTGCCAGCAGCCCCCCGGGGGGCAAAAATACGCAGTATTTT; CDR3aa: CASSPPGGKNTQYF
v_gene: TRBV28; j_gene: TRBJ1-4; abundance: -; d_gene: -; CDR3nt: TGTGCCAGCAGTTTTAACGGGGGAGCTAATGAAAAACTGTTTTTT; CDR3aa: CASSFNGGANEKLFF
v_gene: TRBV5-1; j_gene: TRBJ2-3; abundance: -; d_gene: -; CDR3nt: TGCGCCAGCAGCTTGGCGGGATCGGATACGCAGTATTTT; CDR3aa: CASSLAGSDTQYF
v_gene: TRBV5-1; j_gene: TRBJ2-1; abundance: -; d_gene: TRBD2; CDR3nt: TGCGCCAGCAGCGGGATAGCGGGGGGGATTTACAATGAGCAGTTCTTC; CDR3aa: CASSGIAGGIYNEQFF
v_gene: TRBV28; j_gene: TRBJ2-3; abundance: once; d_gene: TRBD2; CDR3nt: TGTGCCTCCCGACCGGGGGGGCCAGAAGATACGCAGTATTTT; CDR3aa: CASRPGGPEDTQYF
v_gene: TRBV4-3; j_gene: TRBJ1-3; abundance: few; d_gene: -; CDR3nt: TGCGCCAGCAGCCAAGGGACAGAAAGGGGAAACACCATATATTTT; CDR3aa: CASSQGTERGNTIYF
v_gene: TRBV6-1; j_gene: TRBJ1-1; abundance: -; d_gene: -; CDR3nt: TGTGCCAGCAGCAGAATTACAGTGAACACTGAAGCTTTCTTT; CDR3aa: CASSRITVNTEAFF
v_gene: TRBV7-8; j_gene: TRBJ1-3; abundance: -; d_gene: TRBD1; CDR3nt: TGTGCCAGCAGCTCAAGACAGGGGGCAAGTGTCACCATATATTTT; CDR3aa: CASSSRQGASVTIYF
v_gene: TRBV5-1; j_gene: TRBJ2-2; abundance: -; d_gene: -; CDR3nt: TGCGCCAGCAGCTCTGGACTGATCGGGGAGCTGTTTTTT; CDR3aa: CASSSGLIGELFF
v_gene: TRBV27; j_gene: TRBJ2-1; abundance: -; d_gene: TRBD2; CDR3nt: TGTGCCAGCAGAATAGCGGGGGGCCTCTACAATGAGCAGTTCTTC; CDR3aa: CASRIAGGLYNEQFF